This TCR beta chain was obtained from a study of T cell repertoires in cytomegalovirus infection. Study-wide context: Public TCR beta signatures provided an indication of both CMV infection and a matching HLA type.

V was trimmed by 4 bases and J by 3 bases, leaving 8 bases between them. This CDR3 contains 12 residues. Germline CDR1 and CDR2: SGHTS and YDEGEE. TCRdb re-analysed the reads in MiXCR, keeping a single row per CDR3 protein. The data hold about 490,000 distinct CDR3 sequences, with approximately 15% observed a single time. As to this clonotype: The antigen is undetermined.

Study conclusions and caveats: Of the TCR beta families, the public ones yielded a cumulative frequency that identified carriers of CMV plus the relevant HLA. CMV-specific TCR beta clonotypes restricted by HLA-C dominated the ex vivo response.

Sequenced input: CD8+ T cells from PBMCs. The J gene is TRBJ2-7, the V gene TRBV5-8; unclear D gene. The sequence came from a human donor in good health (CMV status not recorded). Some clones in this sample may be carry-over from other donors' samples. The CDR3 nucleotides are TGTGCCAGCAGCGCCGTGGACTACGAGCAGTACTTC. Translating gives CASSAVDYEQYF.